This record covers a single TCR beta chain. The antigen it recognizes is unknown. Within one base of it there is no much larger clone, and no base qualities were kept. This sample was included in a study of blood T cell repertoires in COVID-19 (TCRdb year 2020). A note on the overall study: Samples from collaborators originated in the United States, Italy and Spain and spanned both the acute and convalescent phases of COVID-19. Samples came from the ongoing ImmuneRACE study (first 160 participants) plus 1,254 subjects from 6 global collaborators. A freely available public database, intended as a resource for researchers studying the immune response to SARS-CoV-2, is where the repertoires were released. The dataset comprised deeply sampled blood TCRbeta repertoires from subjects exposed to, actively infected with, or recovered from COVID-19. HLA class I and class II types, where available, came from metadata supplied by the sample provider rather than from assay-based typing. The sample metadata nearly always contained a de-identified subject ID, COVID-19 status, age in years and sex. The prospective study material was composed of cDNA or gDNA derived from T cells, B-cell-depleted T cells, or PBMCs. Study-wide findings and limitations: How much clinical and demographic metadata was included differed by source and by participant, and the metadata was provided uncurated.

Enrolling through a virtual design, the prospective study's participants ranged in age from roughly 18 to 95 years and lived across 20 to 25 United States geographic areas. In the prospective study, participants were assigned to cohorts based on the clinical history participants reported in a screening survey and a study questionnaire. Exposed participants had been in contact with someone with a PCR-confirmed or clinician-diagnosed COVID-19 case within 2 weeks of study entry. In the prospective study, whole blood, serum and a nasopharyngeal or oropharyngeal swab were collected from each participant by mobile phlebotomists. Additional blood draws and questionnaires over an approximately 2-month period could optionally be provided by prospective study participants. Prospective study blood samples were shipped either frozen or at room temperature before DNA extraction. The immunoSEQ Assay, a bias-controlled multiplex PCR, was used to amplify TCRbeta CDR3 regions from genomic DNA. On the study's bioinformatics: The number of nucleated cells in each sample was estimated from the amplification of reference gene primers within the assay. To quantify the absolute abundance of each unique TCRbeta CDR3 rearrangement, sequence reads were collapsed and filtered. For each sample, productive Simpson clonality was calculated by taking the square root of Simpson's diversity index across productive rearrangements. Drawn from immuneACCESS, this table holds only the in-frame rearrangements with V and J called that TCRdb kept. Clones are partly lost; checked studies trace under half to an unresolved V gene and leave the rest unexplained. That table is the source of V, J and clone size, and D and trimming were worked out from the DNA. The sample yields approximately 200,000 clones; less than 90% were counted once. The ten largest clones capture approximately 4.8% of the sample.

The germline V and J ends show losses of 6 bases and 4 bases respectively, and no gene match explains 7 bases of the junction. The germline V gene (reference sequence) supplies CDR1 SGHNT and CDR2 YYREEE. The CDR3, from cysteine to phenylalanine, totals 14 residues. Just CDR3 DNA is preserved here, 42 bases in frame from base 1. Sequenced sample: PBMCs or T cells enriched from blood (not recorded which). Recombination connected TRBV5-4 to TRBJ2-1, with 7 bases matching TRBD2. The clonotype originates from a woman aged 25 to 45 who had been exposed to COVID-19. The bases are TGTGCCAGCAACCCCGGGGGACTATACAATGAGCAGTTCTTC. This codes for CASNPGGLYNEQFF.